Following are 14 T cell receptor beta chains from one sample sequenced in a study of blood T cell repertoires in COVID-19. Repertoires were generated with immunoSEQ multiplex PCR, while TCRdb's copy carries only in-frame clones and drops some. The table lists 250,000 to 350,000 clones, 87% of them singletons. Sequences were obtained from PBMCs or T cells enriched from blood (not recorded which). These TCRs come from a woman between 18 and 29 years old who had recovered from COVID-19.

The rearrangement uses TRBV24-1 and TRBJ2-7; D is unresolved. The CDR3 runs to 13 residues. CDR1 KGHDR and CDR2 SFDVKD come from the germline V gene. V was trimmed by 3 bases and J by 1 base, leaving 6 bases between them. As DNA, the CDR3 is TGTGCCACCAGTGATCCAATTTCCTACGAGCAGTACTTC. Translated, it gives CATSDPISYEQYF.

For the CDR3, the DNA is TGTGCCAGCAGCCTAACACGGGGAGGGCCGGGGAGCTCTGGGGCCAACGTCCTGACTTTC. Translating gives CASSLTRGGPGSSGANVLTF. The gene calls are TRBV27 and TRBJ2-6, with TRBD2 identical over 7 bases. The ends lost 6 bases at V and 0 bases at J; junction bases unmatched: 17. Germline-derived CDR1 and CDR2 are MNHEY and SMNVEV (reference sequence). This CDR3 spans 20 amino acids.

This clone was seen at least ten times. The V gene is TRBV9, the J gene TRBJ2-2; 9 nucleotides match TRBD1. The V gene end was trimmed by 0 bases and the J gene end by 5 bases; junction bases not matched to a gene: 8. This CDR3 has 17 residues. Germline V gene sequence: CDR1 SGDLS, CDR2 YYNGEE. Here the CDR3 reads CASSVGVVDRGTGELFF. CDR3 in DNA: TGTGCCAGCAGCGTAGGAGTAGTGGACAGGGGAACCGGGGAGCTGTTTTTT.

The CDR3 DNA reads as TGTGCCAGACCGAAGCCGGGACAGGGGGACCCAATTAGCACCGGGGAGCTGTTTTTT. It specifies CARPKPGQGDPISTGELFF. The chain is built from TRBV19 and TRBJ2-2, with 11 nucleotides matching TRBD1. The germline V gene has CDR1 LNHDA and CDR2 SQIVND (reference sequence). Trimming removed 9 bases from V and 4 bases from J; junction bases left unmatched: 19. The CDR3 is 19 amino acids.

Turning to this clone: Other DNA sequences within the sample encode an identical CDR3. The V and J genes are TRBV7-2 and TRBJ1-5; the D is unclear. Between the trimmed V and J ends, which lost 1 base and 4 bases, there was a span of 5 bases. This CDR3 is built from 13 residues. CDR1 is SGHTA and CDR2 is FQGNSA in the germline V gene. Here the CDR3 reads CASSLGRNQPQHF. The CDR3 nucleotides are TGTGCCAGCAGCTTAGGCAGGAATCAGCCCCAGCATTTT. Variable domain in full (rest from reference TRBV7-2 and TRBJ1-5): GAGVSQSPSNKVTEKGKDVELRCDPISGHTALYWYRQSLGQGLEFLIYFQGNSAPDKSGLPSDRFSAERTGGSVSTLTIQRTQQEDSAVYLCASSLGRNQPQHFGDGTRLSIL.

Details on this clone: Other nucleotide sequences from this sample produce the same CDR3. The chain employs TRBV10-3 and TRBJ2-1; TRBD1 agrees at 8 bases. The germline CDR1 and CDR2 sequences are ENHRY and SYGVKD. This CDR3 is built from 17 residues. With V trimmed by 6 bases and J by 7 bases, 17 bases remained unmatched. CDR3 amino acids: CAIRGLTGTGGYNEQFF. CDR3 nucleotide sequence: TGTGCCATCAGGGGCCTTACCGGGACAGGAGGCTATAATGAGCAGTTCTTC.

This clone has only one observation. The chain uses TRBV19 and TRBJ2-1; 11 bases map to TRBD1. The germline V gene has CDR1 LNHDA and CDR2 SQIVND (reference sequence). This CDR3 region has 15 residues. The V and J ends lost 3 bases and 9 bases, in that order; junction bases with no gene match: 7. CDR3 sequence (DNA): TGTGCCAGTAGTATTCTAGGACAGGGGGCGGTTGAGCAGTTCTTC. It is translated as CASSILGQGAVEQFF. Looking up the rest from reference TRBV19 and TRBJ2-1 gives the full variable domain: DGGITQSPKYLFRKEGQNVTLSCEQNLNHDAMYWYRQDPGQGLRLIYYSQIVNDFQKGDIAEGYSVSREKKESFPLTVTSAQKNPTAFYLCASSILGQGAVEQFFGPGTRLTVL.

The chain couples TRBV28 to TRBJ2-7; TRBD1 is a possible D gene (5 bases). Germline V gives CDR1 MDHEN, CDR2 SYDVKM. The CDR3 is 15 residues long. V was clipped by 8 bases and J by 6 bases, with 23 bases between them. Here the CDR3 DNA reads TGTGCCAGCTCACTTGGGCCCTGGGTCCAGGGCGAGCAGTACTTC. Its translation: CASSLGPWVQGEQYF.

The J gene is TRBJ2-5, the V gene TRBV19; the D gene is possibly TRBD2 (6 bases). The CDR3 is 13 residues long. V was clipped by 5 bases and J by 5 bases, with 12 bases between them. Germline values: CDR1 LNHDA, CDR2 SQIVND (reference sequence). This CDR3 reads CASSPGTLETQYF. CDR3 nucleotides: TGTGCCAGTAGTCCAGGGACTTTGGAGACCCAGTACTTC.

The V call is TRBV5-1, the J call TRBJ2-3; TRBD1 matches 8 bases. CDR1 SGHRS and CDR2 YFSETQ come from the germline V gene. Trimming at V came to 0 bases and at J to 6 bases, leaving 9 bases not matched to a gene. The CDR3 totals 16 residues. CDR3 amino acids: CASSLGQTGVFDTQYF. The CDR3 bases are TGCGCCAGCAGCTTGGGGCAGACAGGGGTTTTTGATACGCAGTATTTT. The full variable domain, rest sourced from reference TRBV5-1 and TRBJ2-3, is KAGVTQTPRYLIKTRGQQVTLSCSPISGHRSVSWYQQTPGQGLQFLFEYFSETQRNKGNFPGRFSGRQFSNSRSEMNVSTLELGDSALYLCASSLGQTGVFDTQYFGPGTRLTVL.

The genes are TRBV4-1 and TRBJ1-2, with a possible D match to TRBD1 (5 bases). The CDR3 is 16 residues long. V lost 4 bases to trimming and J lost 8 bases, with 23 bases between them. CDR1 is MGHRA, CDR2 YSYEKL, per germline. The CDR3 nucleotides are TGCGCCAGCAGCCCCCCGGGGGGGGAGAGGGTTAGGGGCTACACCTTC. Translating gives CASSPPGGERVRGYTF.

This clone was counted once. The CDR3 nucleotides are TGCGCCAGCAGCTTGGGCAGGATACAAGAGACCCAGTACTTC. Translated: CASSLGRIQETQYF. The chain uses TRBV5-1 and TRBJ2-5; D is uncertain. Trimming pared 0 bases from V and 2 bases from J, leaving 8 bases between. CDR3 length equals 14 residues. The germline gives CDR1 SGHRS, CDR2 YFSETQ.

The chain's CDR3 is CASSIGASGFYNEQFF. CDR3 in DNA: TGTGCCAGTAGTATAGGGGCTAGCGGCTTTTACAATGAGCAGTTCTTC. This chain links TRBV19 with TRBJ2-1; 7 positions match TRBD2. The CDR3 has 16 residues. Germline V gene lookup returns CDR1 LNHDA and CDR2 SQIVND (reference sequence). J lost 4 bases, V lost 1 base, and 7 bases had no gene match.

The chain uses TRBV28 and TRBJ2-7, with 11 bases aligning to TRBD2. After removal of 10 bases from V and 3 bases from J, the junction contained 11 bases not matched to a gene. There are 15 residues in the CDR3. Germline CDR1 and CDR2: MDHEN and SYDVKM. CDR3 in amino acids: CATDDTSGSIYEQYF. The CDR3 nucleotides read TGTGCCACCGATGACACTAGCGGGAGCATCTACGAGCAGTACTTC.